This T cell receptor (beta chain) emerged from a study of PD-1 blockade in classical Hodgkin lymphoma. This clone has a handful of counts. This CDR3 has 16 residues. The germline V gene has CDR1 MGHRA and CDR2 YSYEKL. The germline V and J ends were trimmed by 1 base and 0 bases, with 10 bases remaining between them. The repertoire was sequenced with immunoSEQ multiplex PCR; TCRdb's copy has only in-frame clones and lacks some. There are over 15,000 clones in the sample; 75% to 90% occur only once, and 30% to 45% lies in the top ten. Autologous stem cell transplantation was followed by relapse in every patient, and brentuximab vedotin exposure varied.

This clonotype originated in a human donor with classical Hodgkin lymphoma. Sequences were derived from peripheral blood mononuclear cells (PBMCs), sampled before the second cycle of nivolumab. The chain has TRBV4-1 and TRBJ1-5; no reliable D call. CDR3 sequence (DNA): TGCGCCAGCAGCCAAGGGGTCACCTATAGCAATCAGCCCCAGCATTTT. As protein: CASSQGVTYSNQPQHF.